Below are 12 T cell receptor beta chains sequenced from a single sample in a study of blood T cell repertoires in COVID-19 (TCRdb year 2020). The library relied on the immunoSEQ multiplex PCR assay. Not all clones reach the TCRdb copy of this immuneACCESS table, which keeps in-frame sequences only. Checked studies attribute under half of the gap to unresolved V genes and leave the rest unexplained. For this sample the table gives some 170,000 clones, of which less than 90% were detected only once. The ten largest make up roughly 1.2% of the sample. Sequencing was carried out using PBMCs or T cells enriched from blood (not recorded which). These receptors came from a human donor with acute COVID-19. The donor label of this sample is uncertain.

The chain employs TRBV5-6 and TRBJ1-1; no clear D gene. CDR3 length: 13 amino acids. The germline V gene encodes CDR1 SGHDT and CDR2 YYEEEE. Trimming stripped 5 bases from V and 1 base from J, with 9 bases between. The CDR3 loop is CASRPQRNTEAFF. In DNA, the CDR3 is TGTGCCAGCAGACCGCAGCGGAACACTGAAGCTTTCTTT. Filled out from reference TRBV5-6 and TRBJ1-1, the complete variable domain reads DAGVTQSPTHLIKTRGQQVTLRCSPKSGHDTVSWYQQALGQGPQFIFQYYEEEERQRGNFPDRFSGHQFPNYSSELNVNALLLGDSALYLCASRPQRNTEAFFGQGTRLTVV.

This clone appeared a single time. V usage is TRBV19 and J usage is TRBJ2-7, with 11 bases lining up with TRBD1. Looked up from germline, CDR1 is LNHDA and CDR2 is SQIVND (reference sequence). CDR3 length: 16 amino acids. V was clipped by 6 bases and J by 5 bases; unmatched bases: 12. CDR3 residues: CASSSRTGGYHDEQYF. For the CDR3, the DNA is TGTGCCAGTAGCTCCCGGACAGGGGGCTACCATGACGAGCAGTACTTC.

The V and J genes are TRBV5-1 and TRBJ2-1, with 8 bases matching TRBD1. This CDR3 is 15 amino acids long. The germline V gene has CDR1 SGHRS and CDR2 YFSETQ. The ends lost 2 bases at V and 8 bases at J; junction bases unmatched: 9. CDR3 region: CASSLQGVPSDEQFF. CDR3 bases: TGCGCCAGCAGCTTACAGGGGGTGCCTAGCGATGAGCAGTTCTTC.

A note on this clone: The sample carries other DNA sequences with the same CDR3. The chain links TRBV6-5 to TRBJ2-3; 8 bases map to TRBD1. CDR1 and CDR2 (germline): MNHEY, SVGAGI. The CDR3 covers 14 residues. After removal of 6 bases from V and 6 bases from J, the junction contained 8 bases not matched to a gene. For the CDR3, the DNA is TGTGCCAGCAGCCCCGACAGGGGTGCGGATACGCAGTATTTT. Protein product: CASSPDRGADTQYF.

The V gene is TRBV7-3, the J gene TRBJ2-2; D gene unclear. Between the trimmed V and J ends, which lost 0 bases and 6 bases, there was a span of 11 bases. Germline V gene sequence: CDR1 SGHTA, CDR2 FQGTGA. CDR3 length: 15 amino acids. The CDR3 here is CASSLTFSLAGELFF. The CDR3 region has the DNA TGTGCCAGCAGCTTAACGTTCAGTCTAGCCGGGGAGCTGTTTTTT.

This chain links TRBV5-1 with TRBJ1-1, with D hard to call. Germline-derived CDR1 and CDR2 are SGHRS and YFSETQ. V was clipped by 0 bases and J by 1 base, with 7 bases between them. This CDR3 is 14 amino acids long. Here the CDR3 DNA reads TGCGCCAGCAGCTTGGTGGCCCAGAACACTGAAGCTTTCTTT. Translation: CASSLVAQNTEAFF. Filled out from reference TRBV5-1 and TRBJ1-1, the complete variable domain reads KAGVTQTPRYLIKTRGQQVTLSCSPISGHRSVSWYQQTPGQGLQFLFEYFSETQRNKGNFPGRFSGRQFSNSRSEMNVSTLELGDSALYLCASSLVAQNTEAFFGQGTRLTVV.

The V call is TRBV27, the J call TRBJ1-2, with a possible D match to TRBD1 (5 bases). Germline V gene data show CDR1 as MNHEY and CDR2 as SMNVEV (reference sequence). CDR3 length equals 13 residues. The germline V and J ends were trimmed by 3 bases and 4 bases, with 9 bases remaining between them. DNA for the CDR3: TGTGCCAGCAGTTTCGGGGGTTTCTATGGCTACACCTTC. It codes for CASSFGGFYGYTF.

The chain joins TRBV5-5 to TRBJ1-6; TRBD1 matches at 7 bases. The CDR3 totals 15 residues. In germline, CDR1 is SGHKS, CDR2 YYEKEE (reference sequence). J was trimmed by 6 bases and V by 0 bases; bases with no gene match: 3. The CDR3 is CASSLEGAPNSPLHF. CDR3 bases: TGTGCCAGCAGCTTGGAGGGGGCTCCTAATTCACCCCTCCACTTT. Full variable domain (rest looked up from reference TRBV5-5 and TRBJ1-6): DAGVTQSPTHLIKTRGQQVTLRCSPISGHKSVSWYQQVLGQGPQFIFQYYEKEERGRGNFPDRFSARQFPNYSSELNVNALLLGDSALYLCASSLEGAPNSPLHFGNGTRLTVT.

The chain employs TRBV4-1 and TRBJ2-2; the match to TRBD2 covers 7 bases. CDR1 and CDR2 from the germline V gene are MGHRA and YSYEKL. The CDR3 extends over 16 amino acids. V lost 0 bases and J lost 3; bases outside the gene matches: 4. CDR3 in amino acids: CASSQEGSGDTGELFF. The CDR3 DNA follows: TGCGCCAGCAGCCAAGAGGGAAGCGGGGACACCGGGGAGCTGTTTTTT.

The genes are TRBV2 and TRBJ2-2; TRBD2 is a possible D gene (5 bases). CDR3 size: 13 residues. Trimming stripped 4 bases from V and 5 bases from J, with 8 bases between. Germline lookup yields CDR1 SNHLY and CDR2 FYNNEI. The CDR3 here is CASSVWETGELFF. Here the CDR3 DNA reads TGTGCCAGCAGTGTGTGGGAGACCGGGGAGCTGTTTTTT.

This chain uses TRBV4-1 with TRBJ1-2; 11 positions agree with TRBD1. The CDR3 sequence is 16 residues long. The J segment lost 6 bases and the V segment lost 2 bases, leaving 8 bases of the junction unmatched. Germline assignment: CDR1 MGHRA and CDR2 YSYEKL. The DNA of the CDR3 is TGCGCCAGCAGCCAACCCCGGGACAGGGGGTGGCATGGCTACACCTTC. The encoded protein is CASSQPRDRGWHGYTF.

This chain links TRBV30 with TRBJ1-2; tentatively, D is TRBD1 (6 bases). This CDR3 contains 18 residues. V was pared by 3 bases and J by 6 bases, with 29 bases between. The germline gives CDR1 GTSNPN, CDR2 SVGIG (reference sequence). CDR3 DNA: TGTGCCTGGAGCGACCTTCGCGGAGCGGGGCAGGGGAAGCATGGCTACACCTTC. Protein product: CAWSDLRGAGQGKHGYTF.